A single T cell receptor beta chain is shown here with its context. The antigen remains unidentified. The PCR had 60 Vbeta and 13 Jbeta primers. As processed by the authors: A later analysis counted tens of millions of unique TCR beta chains, some 11 million shared. The method was immunoSEQ multiplex PCR; TCRdb's version includes in-frame clones alone and lacks a portion of them. The V and J calls and the clone size are those of that table, but D and trimming were determined from the DNA. The sample consists of some 150,000 clones, about three quarters of them appearing once. These data belong to a study of cytomegalovirus exposure and HLA in healthy donors. Study findings and constraints: V- and J-gene trimming in TCR beta was tied to a missense DCLRE1C variant by an analysis performed later. Accurate prediction of most subjects' HLA-A and HLA-B alleles from TCR beta sequences was reported.

The CDR3 is 16 amino acids. After removal of 0 bases from V and 9 bases from J, the junction contained 9 bases not matched to a gene. Germline V CDR1 and CDR2: SGHRS, YFSETQ. The sequenced sample consisted of PBMCs. The clonotype was recovered from a woman in her thirties in good health and CMV-seronegative. The chain recombines TRBV5-1 with TRBJ2-1, with 10 bases fitting TRBD2. As DNA, the CDR3 is TGCGCCAGCAGCTTGGTTTGGGCTAGCGGGAGTCGTGAGCAGTTCTTC. It encodes CASSLVWASGSREQFF.